Listed below are T cell receptor beta chains from one sample, sequenced in a study of cytomegalovirus exposure and HLA in healthy donors. Data came from immunoSEQ multiplex PCR; TCRdb stores just in-frame clones and leaves some out. This sample contains 120,000 to 150,000 clones. Sequences were obtained from PBMCs. These receptor sequences come from a woman aged 18-30 years in good health and CMV-seronegative. CDR3s include the opening cysteine and the closing phenylalanine or tryptophan. D genes are given only for firm matches.

d_gene	v_gene	j_gene	CDR3nt	CDR3aa
.	TRBV11-3	TRBJ2-5	TGTGCCAGCAGCTCTTTAGGGGTAGAGACCCAGTACTTC	CASSSLGVETQYF
TRBD2	TRBV11-3	TRBJ2-1	TGTGCCAGCAGCTTAGTCTTTGGCGGGGGGTACAATGAGCAGTTCTTC	CASSLVFGGGYNEQFF
TRBD1	TRBV2	TRBJ1-2	TGTGCCAGCAGTGGGGACAGTCTCTATGGCTACCCCTTC	CASSGDSLYGYPF
TRBD1	TRBV5-1	TRBJ1-2	TGCGCCAGCACCCCCCAAACAGGGGCCGCTAACTATGGCTACACCTTC	CASTPQTGAANYGYTF
.	TRBV7-7	TRBJ2-5	TGTGCTAGCAGCTTAAACAGTGGCCAAGAGACCCAGTACTTC	CASSLNSGQETQYF
TRBD1	TRBV5-1	TRBJ1-3	TGCGCCAGCAGCTTGGACAGGGGGCCTGGAAACACCATATATTTT	CASSLDRGPGNTIYF
.	TRBV5-1	TRBJ1-3	TGCGCCAGCAGCTTGGCGGGACAAACCTCTGGAAACACCATATATTTT	CASSLAGQTSGNTIYF
.	TRBV5-1	TRBJ1-2	TGCGCCAGCAGCTTAGGGGCCAACTATGGCTACACCTTC	CASSLGANYGYTF
TRBD2	TRBV11-2	TRBJ2-1	TGTGCCAGCAGCTCCAACTCACTAGCGGGGAACCTCAATGAGCAGTTCTTC	CASSSNSLAGNLNEQFF
TRBD1	TRBV7-6	TRBJ2-1	TGTGCCAGCAGCTTAGACACCCGGACAGGTAACAACAATGAGCAGTTCTTC	CASSLDTRTGNNNEQFF
TRBD2	TRBV15	TRBJ2-5	TGTGCCACCAGCAGCCTCCCCGGGACTAGCGGGAGGATCGGGGAAGAGACCCAGTACTTC	CATSSLPGTSGRIGEETQYF
TRBD1	TRBV19	TRBJ2-5	TGTGCCAGTAATCCAGGACAGGGGATCTTATCTCAAGAGACCCAGTACTTC	CASNPGQGILSQETQYF
.	TRBV30	TRBJ1-5	TGTGCCTGCGCTACTAGAAGGAATCAGCCCCAGCATTTT	CACATRRNQPQHF
.	TRBV30	TRBJ1-3	TGTGCCAGCGGTTTTGGGGTGAGCTCTGGAAACACCATATATTTT	CASGFGVSSGNTIYF